These 10 T cell receptor beta chains were sequenced from one sample in a study of esophageal squamous cell carcinoma under preoperative chemotherapy. TCRdb reprocessed the PCR reads with MiXCR, giving one entry per CDR3 protein. The table lists several thousand distinct CDR3 sequences, less than 35% of them singletons. Time point here: before preoperative PTX-NDP chemotherapy. This sample was taken from a patient given preoperative chemotherapy. The receptor source for this set is a human donor with esophageal squamous cell carcinoma. The donor label of this sample is uncertain.

By share of the sample, this clonotype is medium-sized (0.01 to 0.1%). The V call is TRBV28, the J call TRBJ2-4; D might be TRBD1 or TRBD2, each matching 5 bases. Germline V CDR1 and CDR2: MDHEN, SYDVKM. This CDR3 has 15 residues. V lost 4 bases and J lost 0, with 10 bases in between. In DNA, the CDR3 is TGTGCCAGCAGTTCGACTGGGGGAGCCAAAAACATTCAGTACTTC. It yields the protein CASSSTGGAKNIQYF.

A remark on this clonotype: Germline and junction disagree at one end, which may indicate a read error. The chain uses TRBV6-1 and TRBJ2-1; TRBD2 agrees at 8 bases. The CDR3 has 15 residues. Germline loops: CDR1 MNHNS, CDR2 SASEGT. Here the CDR3 reads CASSESGSSYDEQVF. The CDR3 DNA reads TGTGCCAGCAGTGAGAGCGGGAGCTCCTACGATGAGCAGGTCTTC.

The chain couples TRBV7-2 to TRBJ1-1; no clear D gene. The CDR3 length is 12 residues. The V gene's germline CDR1 is SGHTA and CDR2 FQGNSA. V lost 1 base and J lost 11, with 11 bases in between. CDR3 protein: CASSLEPEGAFF. DNA of the CDR3: TGTGCCAGCAGCTTAGAACCGGAGGGCGCTTTCTTT. Full variable domain (missing parts from reference TRBV7-2 and TRBJ1-1): GAGVSQSPSNKVTEKGKDVELRCDPISGHTALYWYRQSLGQGLEFLIYFQGNSAPDKSGLPSDRFSAERTGGSVSTLTIQRTQQEDSAVYLCASSLEPEGAFFGQGTRLTVV.

By sample share, this clonotype is medium-sized. The V and J genes are TRBV7-2 and TRBJ2-1; TRBD2 agrees at 13 bases. The DNA matches TRBJ2-7 better at its end, which makes the J call doubtful. CDR3 length: 15 residues. Germline CDR1 and CDR2: SGHTA and FQGNSA. The CDR3 spells CASSPGLAGVGEQYF. The CDR3 coding sequence is TGTGCCAGCAGCCCAGGACTAGCGGGAGTGGGCGAGCAGTACTTC.

About this clonotype: One junction end does not reproduce the germline sequence, and a read error may be involved. This rearrangement joins TRBV7-8 to TRBJ2-1; D is undetermined. This CDR3 has 13 residues. Germline loops: CDR1 SGHVS, CDR2 FQNEAQ. DNA of the CDR3: TGTGCCAGGAGCCCTTTACTCTACAAGGAGCAGTTCTTC. It yields the protein CARSPLLYKEQFF.

This clonotype ranks as medium-sized (0.01 to 0.1%). The chain couples TRBV12-3 or TRBV12-4 to TRBJ2-5; possibly TRBD1 or TRBD2 for D (5 bases each). V was shortened by 7 bases and J by 3 bases, with 24 bases between the two germline ends. This CDR3 region has 17 residues. In DNA, the CDR3 is TGTGCCAGCAAACCCGAGGGGAATGGACCGGGAAAAGAGACCCAGTACTTC. It codes for CASKPEGNGPGKETQYF.

The V call is TRBV6-1, the J call TRBJ2-3; D possibly corresponds to TRBD2 (5 bases). The CDR3 extends over 14 amino acids. Per the germline V gene, CDR1 is MNHNS and CDR2 is SASEGT. Trimming removed 8 bases at V and 1 base at J, with 13 bases between. The CDR3 region is CASARGAGTDTQYF. The CDR3 DNA sequence: TGTGCCAGCGCTCGAGGAGCGGGCACAGATACGCAGTATTTT.

This clonotype was detected many times. The chain uses TRBV5-8 and TRBJ1-2; weak D call: TRBD1 (5 bases). Looked up from germline, CDR1 is SGHTS and CDR2 is YDEGEE. This CDR3 spans 15 amino acids. The V gene lost 1 base and the J gene lost 8 bases, with 18 bases spanning the gap. For the CDR3, the DNA is TGTGCCAGCAGCTTGTACCCCCAGGGTTCAGGAGGCTACACCTTC. Translating it yields CASSLYPQGSGGYTF.

This chain connects TRBV6-1 to TRBJ2-4; TRBD1 is a possible D gene (6 bases). The CDR3 length is 15 residues. Trimming cost V 6 bases and J 11 bases, with 23 bases left between them. Germline CDR1 MNHNS, CDR2 SASEGT. The CDR3, as DNA: TGTGCCAGCAGGTCCCGGGACAAGACGATTTTCGTTCAGTACTTC. Amino acids: CASRSRDKTIFVQYF.

This clonotype showed up just once. CDR3 DNA sequence: TGCGCCAGCAGTGGAGCTGGACAGGGAAACACAGATACGCAGTATTTT. It specifies CASSGAGQGNTDTQYF. V gene TRBV10-2 combines with J gene TRBJ2-3; TRBD1 matches at 8 bases. In germline, CDR1 is WSHSY, CDR2 SAAADI. This CDR3 is 16 amino acids long. V was pared by 4 bases and J by 2 bases, with 8 bases of the junction left unmatched.